These T cell receptor beta chains were read from a single sample in a study of OX40 agonist ivuxolimab in advanced cancers. Sequencing used immunoSEQ multiplex PCR; TCRdb keeps in-frame clones, though not all of them. The sample records about 160,000 clones, 85% to 95% being singletons. The sample in question was CD4+ or CD8+ T cells sorted from blood, obtained in a trial of the OX40 agonist ivuxolimab. Source of these receptors: an adult with an advanced solid tumor such as melanoma, head and neck, liver or kidney cancer. Each CDR3 is given with its conserved first and last residue. The order of the fields is D gene, J gene, clone size, V gene, CDR3 DNA, CDR3 protein. The D gene is left open where the match is weak. Expanded clones get a size class; other rows say once, few or many, or leave the size out.

>-|TRBJ1-2|-|TRBV11-2
TGTGCCAGCAGCTTAGACAGGGTCAGCCCTAACTATGGCTACACCTTC
CASSLDRVSPNYGYTF
>TRBD2|TRBJ2-2|once|TRBV14
TGTGCCAGCAGCCAAACCGGGACTAGCTTAGGGACCGGGGAGCTGTTTTTT
CASSQTGTSLGTGELFF
>TRBD1|TRBJ2-7|-|TRBV4-1
TGCGCCAGCAGTCAGGGACAGGGCCCCTCCTACGAGCAGTACTTC
CASSQGQGPSYEQYF
>TRBD1|TRBJ2-5|-|TRBV19
TGTGCCAGTAGTATCCGGGACAGGGAGACCCAGTACTTC
CASSIRDRETQYF
>-|TRBJ2-6|-|TRBV28
TGTGCCAGCAGCCTCGGATCGACAGACCCTTCTGGGGCCAACGTCCTGACTTTC
CASSLGSTDPSGANVLTF
>-|TRBJ2-7|-|TRBV7-3
TGTGCCAGCAGCCCAGACGGGGCCTCGGTGCAGTACTTC
CASSPDGASVQYF
>TRBD2|TRBJ2-1|-|TRBV5-1
TGCGCCAGCAGCTCCTCCGGGACTAGCGGGAGGGATGAGCAGTTCTTC
CASSSSGTSGRDEQFF
>TRBD1|TRBJ2-7|-|TRBV18
TGTGCCAGCTCACCTGACAGGGTAAGCGAGCAGTACTTC
CASSPDRVSEQYF
>TRBD2|TRBJ2-1|-|TRBV27
TGTGCCAGCAGTTTTGGACTAGCGGGAGGGGGCTACAATGAGCAGTTCTTC
CASSFGLAGGGYNEQFF
>-|TRBJ1-1|-|TRBV28
TGTGCCAGCAGCCAAACGACAGCGGGGGGCACTGAAGCTTTCTTT
CASSQTTAGGTEAFF
>-|TRBJ2-7|-|TRBV9
TGTGCCAGCAGCGCCCAGACAGGAGGAAGGGAGCAGTACTTC
CASSAQTGGREQYF
>TRBD1|TRBJ1-1|-|TRBV6-6
TGTGCCAGCAGTCCCGGGACAGGGGGAACTGAAGCTTTCTTT
CASSPGTGGTEAFF
>TRBD2|TRBJ2-3|-|TRBV5-4
TGTGCCAGCAGCTTGGGTGGGACTAGCGGGGGGGCAGGGGATACGCAGTATTTT
CASSLGGTSGGAGDTQYF
>TRBD1|TRBJ1-2|-|TRBV6-5
TGTGCCAGCACCCCGGGACAGGGGGCGGCGGGCACCTTC
CASTPGQGAAGTF